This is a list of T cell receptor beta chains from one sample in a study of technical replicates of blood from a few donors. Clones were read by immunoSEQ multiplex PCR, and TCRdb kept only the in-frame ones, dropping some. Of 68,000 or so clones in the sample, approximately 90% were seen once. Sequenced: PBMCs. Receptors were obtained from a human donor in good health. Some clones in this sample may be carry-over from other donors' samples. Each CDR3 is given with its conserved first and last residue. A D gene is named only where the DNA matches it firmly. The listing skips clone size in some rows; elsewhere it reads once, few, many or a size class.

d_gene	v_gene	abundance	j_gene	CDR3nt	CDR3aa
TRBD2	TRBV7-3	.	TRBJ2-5	TGTGCCAGCAGACCTGGGACTAGCGGGGGGTCCGCCGGGGGGACCCAGTACTTC	CASRPGTSGGSAGGTQYF
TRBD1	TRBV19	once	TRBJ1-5	TGTGCCAGTCGGGGACAGGGGCGCCAGCCCCAGCATTTT	CASRGQGRQPQHF
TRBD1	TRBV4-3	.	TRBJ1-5	TGCGCCAGCAGCCAGGACAGGGGGCGGAATCAGCCCCAGCATTTT	CASSQDRGRNQPQHF
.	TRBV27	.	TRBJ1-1	TGTGCCAGCAAATTGGGACATTCGAACACTGAAGCTTTCTTT	CASKLGHSNTEAFF
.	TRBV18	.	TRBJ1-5	TGTGCCAGCTCGTCTCAGGGGCCTTATCAGCCCCAGCATTTT	CASSSQGPYQPQHF
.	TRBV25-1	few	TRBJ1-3	TGTGCCAGCAGTGAACCCGGCTCTGGAAACACCATATATTTT	CASSEPGSGNTIYF
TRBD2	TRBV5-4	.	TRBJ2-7	TGTGCCAGCAGCTTGGAGGCGACTAGCGGGAGCAACGAGCAGTACTTC	CASSLEATSGSNEQYF
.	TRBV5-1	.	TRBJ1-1	TGCGCCAGCAGCTTAGGGACATCATGGGATCCTGAAGCTTTCTTT	CASSLGTSWDPEAFF
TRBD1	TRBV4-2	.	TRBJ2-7	TGTGCCAGCAGCCAAGGTACAGGGGACACCACCTACGAGCAGTACTTC	CASSQGTGDTTYEQYF
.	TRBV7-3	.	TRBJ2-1	TGTGCCAGCAGCTTAACGGCAGGGTCCGCATACAATGAGCAGTTCTTC	CASSLTAGSAYNEQFF
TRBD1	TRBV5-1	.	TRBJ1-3	TGCGCCAGCAGCTTGGTAGGGGGCAGGTACGGAAACACCATATATTTT	CASSLVGGRYGNTIYF
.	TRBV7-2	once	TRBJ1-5	TGTGCCAGCAGCTTAGACAGAAATCAGCCCCAGCATTTT	CASSLDRNQPQHF
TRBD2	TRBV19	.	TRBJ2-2	TGTGCCAGTAGTCCCCCGGGTAGCGGGAGCAGAACCGGGGAGCTGTTTTTT	CASSPPGSGSRTGELFF
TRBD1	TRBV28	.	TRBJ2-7	TGTGCCAGCAGTACCTCAGGGGGTCTCATGTCCGGGCAGTACTTC	CASSTSGGLMSGQYF
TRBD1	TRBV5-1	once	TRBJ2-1	TGCGCCAGCATGCGGGACAGGGAAGCTGAGCAGTTCTTC	CASMRDREAEQFF
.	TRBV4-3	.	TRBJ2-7	TGCGCCAGCAGCCCCACGAGGTCCACCGACGAGCAGTACTTC	CASSPTRSTDEQYF
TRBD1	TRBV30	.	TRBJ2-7	TGTGCCTGGAGCACAGGGGTAGAGCAGTACTTC	CAWSTGVEQYF
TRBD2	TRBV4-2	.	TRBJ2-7	TGTGCCAGCAGCCAAGATCCCGCGTGGACTAGCGGGAGGTGTGAGCAGTACTTC	CASSQDPAWTSGRCEQYF
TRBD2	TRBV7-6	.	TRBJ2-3	TGTGCCAGCAGCTTTGGACTAGCGGGAGTCACAGATACGCAGTATTTT	CASSFGLAGVTDTQYF
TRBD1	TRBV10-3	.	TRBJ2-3	TGTGCCATCAGTGGTGGACAGGGTGTAGATACGCAGTATTTT	CAISGGQGVDTQYF
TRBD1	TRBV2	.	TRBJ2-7	TGTGCCAGCAGTGACGGACAGGGGTACGAGCAGTACTTC	CASSDGQGYEQYF
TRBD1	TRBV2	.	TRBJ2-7	TGTGCCAGCAGGGGGACAGGGGGCTGGTACGAGCAGTACTTC	CASRGTGGWYEQYF